Listed here are 31 T cell receptor beta chains from one sample, sequenced in a study of vaccination effects on CD4 cells after COVID-19. These TCRs' antigens remain unknown. Sequenced by immunoSEQ multiplex PCR; TCRdb stores in-frame clones only, minus some. The sample holds around 25,000 clones, about 75% seen once. Before sequencing, viral peptide pools were used by the ViraFEST assay to expand antigen-specific CD4+ T cells. Once cultured for more than nine days, the cells underwent separation to obtain CD4+ T cells. Their SARS-CoV-2 infection, verified by PCR, occurred between March and December 2020. This material consisted of CD4+ T cells from PBMCs cultured with SARS-CoV-2 spike peptides, taken before COVID-19 vaccination. Receptors originate from a human donor who had a prior SARS-CoV-2 infection.

The chain employs TRBV6-5 and TRBJ1-1; possibly TRBD1 for D (5 bases). The CDR3 runs 13 residues. Germline V CDR1 and CDR2: MNHEY, SVGAGI. Trimming left V 8 bases short and J 3 bases short, with 13 bases between. The CDR3 is CASVQEVDTEAFF. The CDR3 DNA reads as TGTGCCAGCGTACAGGAGGTCGACACTGAAGCTTTCTTT.

The J gene is TRBJ2-7, the V gene TRBV2; 10 nucleotides agree with TRBD2. The junction had 22 bases not matched to a gene; V was cut back by 6 bases and J by 5 bases. This CDR3 is built from 19 residues. CDR1 is SNHLY, CDR2 FYNNEI, per germline. The CDR3 DNA reads as TGTGCCAGCAGCCCCAGGCGCCTAGCGGGAGATTATCGGCAGGACGAGCAGTACTTC. Translating it yields CASSPRRLAGDYRQDEQYF.

The J gene is TRBJ2-2, the V gene TRBV15; D may correspond to TRBD1 or TRBD2 (5 bases each). Trimming cost V 5 bases and J 1 base, with 11 bases left between them. Germline V gene data show CDR1 as LNHNV and CDR2 as YYDKDF (reference sequence). The CDR3 runs 15 residues. CDR3: CATSWGGGNTGELFF. The CDR3 DNA reads as TGTGCCACCAGCTGGGGTGGGGGGAACACCGGGGAGCTGTTTTTT. Together with reference TRBV15 and TRBJ2-2, the CDR3 gives the full variable domain: DAMVIQNPRYQVTQFGKPVTLSCSQTLNHNVMYWYQQKSSQAPKLLFHYYDKDFNNEADTPDNFQSRRPNTSFCFLDIRSPGLGDTAMYLCATSWGGGNTGELFFGEGSRLTVL.

This chain uses TRBV11-2 with TRBJ2-5; D is unresolved. V gave up 5 bases and J gave up 0 bases, with 13 bases separating them. From germline, CDR1 is SGHAT and CDR2 FQNNGV. This CDR3 region has 15 residues. CDR3 in amino acids: CASSPVGFNQETQYF. DNA for the CDR3: TGTGCCAGCAGCCCTGTTGGCTTTAACCAAGAGACCCAGTACTTC.

J is TRBJ2-3 and V is TRBV6-5; 7 bases fit TRBD2. Trimming cost V 6 bases and J 4 bases; bases outside gene matches: 7. Germline lookup yields CDR1 MNHEY and CDR2 SVGAGI. This CDR3 is 14 amino acids long. CDR3 coding DNA: TGTGCCAGCAGCTGGACTAGTGTTTCAGATACGCAGTATTTT. Translation gives CASSWTSVSDTQYF.

The gene calls are TRBV27 and TRBJ2-6, with D unresolved. The V and J ends lost 7 bases and 3 bases respectively, with 7 bases between them. The CDR3 has 13 residues. CDR1 is MNHEY, CDR2 SMNVEV, per germline (reference sequence). CDR3 nucleotide sequence: TGTGCCAGCACCTGGGTTGGGGCCAACGTCCTGACTTTC. Its protein product is CASTWVGANVLTF.

The rearrangement joins TRBV7-9 to TRBJ1-2; TRBD1 might be the D (6 bases). The CDR3 totals 13 residues. V was shortened by 5 bases and J by 6 bases, with 13 bases between the two germline ends. Germline V CDR1 and CDR2: SEHNR, FQNEAQ (reference sequence). The CDR3 region is CASSPVGGNGYTF. The CDR3 region has the DNA TGTGCCAGCAGCCCAGTAGGGGGGAATGGCTACACCTTC.

The chain couples TRBV27 to TRBJ2-7, with 8 bases aligning to TRBD1. This CDR3 is built from 18 residues. CDR1 is MNHEY and CDR2 is SMNVEV in the germline V gene (reference sequence). After removal of 2 bases from V and 4 bases from J, the junction contained 16 bases not matched to a gene. CDR3 sequence: CASSLRPPDRGYLYEQYF. In nucleotides, the CDR3 is TGTGCCAGCAGTTTACGACCTCCCGACAGGGGATACCTATACGAGCAGTACTTC.

This chain connects TRBV4-3 to TRBJ2-7, with D possibly TRBD2 on 6 matching bases. In germline, CDR1 is LGHNA, CDR2 YSLEER. This CDR3 has 13 residues. V was cut by 5 bases and J by 3 bases, with 11 bases left in between. The CDR3 sequence is CASSNLGGYEQYF. CDR3 nucleotides: TGCGCCAGCAGCAACCTCGGGGGCTACGAGCAGTACTTC.

The rearrangement links TRBV2 to TRBJ1-1; TRBD1 aligns across 7 bases. This CDR3 is 14 amino acids long. Germline-derived CDR1 and CDR2 are SNHLY and FYNNEI. Germline trimming cut 6 bases from V and 0 bases from J; bases unmatched to any gene: 4. Here the CDR3 reads CASRPGQMNTEAFF. The CDR3 DNA is TGTGCCAGCAGGCCGGGACAGATGAACACTGAAGCTTTCTTT.

This clone was recorded a few times. V is TRBV9 and J is TRBJ1-1; D unresolved. This CDR3 contains 15 residues. The germline V and J ends were trimmed by 0 bases and 5 bases, with 14 bases remaining between them. Germline CDR1 is SGDLS and CDR2 is YYNGEE. This CDR3 is CASSVDTSRETEAFF. The CDR3 nucleotides are TGTGCCAGCAGCGTAGACACATCCCGGGAGACTGAAGCTTTCTTT.

This chain connects TRBV7-6 to TRBJ2-1; D remains ambiguous. CDR1 is SGHVS, CDR2 FNYEAQ, per germline. Trimming left V 3 bases short and J 5 bases short, with 8 bases between. The CDR3 spans 13 residues. CDR3 protein: CASSFGKNNEQFF. As DNA, the CDR3 is TGTGCCAGCAGCTTCGGTAAGAACAATGAGCAGTTCTTC.

The chain carries TRBV4-2 and TRBJ2-5; TRBD2 agrees at 8 bases. The CDR3 extends over 17 amino acids. The V gene's germline CDR1 is LGHNA and CDR2 YNFKEQ. V was pared by 1 base and J by 7 bases, with 14 bases of the junction left unmatched. Here the CDR3 reads CASSQVLSGGAEGTQYF. CDR3 coding DNA: TGTGCCAGCAGCCAAGTTCTATCGGGGGGGGCCGAGGGGACCCAGTACTTC.

The chain couples TRBV7-9 to TRBJ2-5, with D tentatively TRBD2 (5 bases). Germline loops: CDR1 SEHNR, CDR2 FQNEAQ (reference sequence). The CDR3 covers 14 residues. V was pared by 5 bases and J by 5 bases, with 15 bases between. CDR3 sequence: CASSPRALGETQYF. The DNA of the CDR3 is TGTGCCAGCAGCCCGCGGGCCCTGGGGGAGACCCAGTACTTC.

The rearrangement joins TRBV30 to TRBJ1-1; D unresolved. This CDR3 has 10 amino acids. Germline-derived CDR1 and CDR2 are GTSNPN and SVGIG (reference sequence). Trimming stripped 2 bases from V and 6 bases from J, with 4 bases between. CDR3 nucleotide sequence: TGTGCCTGGAGTCCTGCTGAAGCTTTCTTT. This codes for CAWSPAEAFF.

The rearrangement joins TRBV30 to TRBJ1-5, with a tentative D call TRBD1 (5 bases). In germline, CDR1 is GTSNPN, CDR2 SVGIG (reference sequence). Between the trimmed V and J ends, which lost 5 bases and 3 bases, there was a span of 11 bases. The CDR3 runs 13 residues. As DNA, the CDR3 is TGTGCCTGGGGAAGGGACCTCAATCAGCCCCAGCATTTT. Its translation: CAWGRDLNQPQHF.

This chain connects TRBV20-1 to TRBJ2-3; D is uncertain. The V end was cut by 3 bases, the J end by 1 base, with 14 bases between. The germline V gene has CDR1 DFQATT and CDR2 SNEGSKA (reference sequence). This CDR3 contains 15 residues. The CDR3 is CSASQAAVGTDTQYF. CDR3 DNA sequence: TGCAGTGCTAGTCAAGCTGCGGTGGGCACAGATACGCAGTATTTT.

The CDR3 region is CSAGQGALNIQYF. The CDR3 coding sequence is TGCAGCGCCGGACAGGGAGCGTTAAACATTCAGTACTTC. This rearrangement joins TRBV29-1 to TRBJ2-4; 8 bases match TRBD1. CDR1 and CDR2 from the germline V gene are SQVTM and ANQGSEA. The junction had 8 bases not matched to a gene; V was cut back by 7 bases and J by 6 bases. This CDR3 has 13 residues.

The chain links TRBV13 to TRBJ2-5, with a tentative D call TRBD1 (6 bases). In germline, CDR1 is PRHDT, CDR2 FYEKMQ (reference sequence). The V and J ends lost 5 bases and 7 bases respectively, with 11 bases between them. This CDR3 region has 12 residues. CDR3 DNA: TGTGCCAGCAGCCAGGGGAGCGGGACCCAGTACTTC. This translates into CASSQGSGTQYF.

J is TRBJ2-4 and V is TRBV30; D remains ambiguous. The CDR3 extends over 13 amino acids. CDR1 GTSNPN and CDR2 SVGIG come from the germline V gene (reference sequence). V was clipped by 3 bases and J by 6 bases, with 12 bases between them. Written as DNA, the CDR3 is TGTGCCTGGAGCCCCCTTCTGGGAAACATTCAGTACTTC. It yields the protein CAWSPLLGNIQYF.

By its share, this clone is large. CDR3 residues: CATSVTGALWDTQYF. In DNA form, the CDR3 reads TGTGCCACCAGTGTTACCGGGGCACTTTGGGATACGCAGTATTTT. The V call is TRBV24-1, the J call TRBJ2-3; D might be TRBD1 or TRBD2, each matching 5 bases. Trimming removed 5 bases from V and 6 bases from J, with 17 bases in between. CDR1 is KGHDR and CDR2 is SFDVKD in the germline V gene. The CDR3 loop spans 15 amino acids.

The chain is built from TRBV3-1 (or the pseudogene TRBV3-2) and TRBJ1-2; tentatively, D is TRBD1 (5 bases). Germline assignment: CDR1 LGHDT and CDR2 YNNKEL (reference sequence). V shed 3 bases and J shed 7 bases, with 21 bases lying between them. This CDR3 has 16 amino acids. CDR3 amino acids: CASSQHRDAGSGGYTF. CDR3 DNA: TGTGCCAGCAGCCAGCACCGGGACGCGGGTTCGGGTGGCTACACCTTC.

The chain is built from TRBV11-2 and TRBJ2-4; D is unresolved. There are 18 residues in the CDR3. Per germline, CDR1 SGHAT and CDR2 FQNNGV. V was pared by 2 bases and J by 4 bases, with 21 bases between. CDR3 loop: CASSLRVLGREEKNIQYF. The DNA for the CDR3 is TGTGCCAGCAGCTTAAGGGTTTTAGGGCGAGAGGAGAAAAACATTCAGTACTTC.

The chain carries TRBV9 and TRBJ2-5, with TRBD1 matching over 7 bases. The CDR3 consists of 15 residues. Trimming removed 3 bases from V and 7 bases from J; junction bases left unmatched: 12. Germline loops: CDR1 SGDLS, CDR2 YYNGEE. CDR3 sequence (DNA): TGTGCCAGCAGCGCCGAACAGGGGACCGGGGTGACCCAGTACTTC. This encodes CASSAEQGTGVTQYF.

V gene TRBV7-3 combines with J gene TRBJ2-3, with TRBD2 matching 11 bases. Germline V gene data show CDR1 as SGHTA and CDR2 as FQGTGA. The CDR3 contains 15 residues. V shed 4 bases, J shed 9 bases, and the junction held 9 bases outside the gene matches. The CDR3 reads CASSSVSGGGATQYF. The CDR3 DNA is TGTGCCAGCAGCTCAGTTAGCGGGGGGGGCGCGACGCAGTATTTT. The full variable domain, rest sourced from reference TRBV7-3 and TRBJ2-3, is GAGVSQTPSNKVTEKGKYVELRCDPISGHTALYWYRQSLGQGPEFLIYFQGTGAADDSGLPNDRFFAVRPEGSVSTLKIQRTERGDSAVYLCASSSVSGGGATQYFGPGTRLTVL.

This clone was found a few times. The J gene is TRBJ2-2, the V gene TRBV5-4; D not certain. Looked up from germline, CDR1 is SGHNT and CDR2 is YYREEE (reference sequence). Trimming left V 0 bases short and J 1 base short, with 7 bases between. The CDR3 length is 15 residues. The CDR3 sequence: CASSLVAGNTGELFF. The CDR3, as DNA: TGTGCCAGCAGCTTGGTAGCAGGGAACACCGGGGAGCTGTTTTTT.

This clone appeared a few times. The chain couples TRBV9 to TRBJ2-1; D call uncertain. Germline CDR1 and CDR2: SGDLS and YYNGEE. The CDR3 has 13 amino acids. V was pared by 2 bases and J by 0 bases, with 3 bases between. CDR3 DNA: TGTGCCAGCAGCGTTGACTCCTACAATGAGCAGTTCTTC. It translates to CASSVDSYNEQFF.

The gene calls are TRBV7-9 and TRBJ2-3; 10 bases agree with TRBD2. This CDR3 contains 15 residues. Germline assignment: CDR1 SEHNR and CDR2 FQNEAQ (reference sequence). The junction had 3 bases not matched to a gene; V was cut back by 1 base and J by 5 bases. CDR3 sequence: CASSLVVAGGDTQYF. The DNA of the CDR3 is TGTGCCAGCAGCTTAGTCGTAGCGGGAGGAGATACGCAGTATTTT.

The chain is built from TRBV20-1 and TRBJ2-1, with D perhaps TRBD1 (5 bases). The germline gives CDR1 DFQATT, CDR2 SNEGSKA (reference sequence). This CDR3 has 14 amino acids. Deletions cut 3 bases from V and 4 bases from J, with 13 bases between. The CDR3 DNA is TGCAGTGCTAGTTGGGTCCAGGGATACAATGAGCAGTTCTTC. This codes for CSASWVQGYNEQFF.

This clone was counted a few times. This chain joins TRBV7-9 and TRBJ2-1; a possible D gene is TRBD1 (6 bases). CDR1 and CDR2 (germline): SEHNR, FQNEAQ (reference sequence). The CDR3 length is 17 residues. The V end lost 2 bases, the J end lost 1 base, and 15 bases lay between the germline ends. The CDR3 sequence is CASSLQLRTVSYNEQFF. DNA of the CDR3: TGTGCCAGCAGCTTACAGTTAAGGACAGTTTCCTACAATGAGCAGTTCTTC.

This chain links TRBV10-3 with TRBJ2-7, with TRBD1 as a possible D gene (5 bases). The CDR3 covers 11 residues. Germline assignment: CDR1 ENHRY and CDR2 SYGVKD. The ends were cut back, 4 bases at V and 5 bases at J, with 6 bases in the middle. In DNA, the CDR3 is TGTGCCATCAGTGTAGGGGACGAGCAGTACTTC. Residues: CAISVGDEQYF.